This T cell receptor beta chain derives from a study of neurological immune-mediated disorders. In TCRdb, the 5' RACE reads were re-called with MiXCR into one record per CDR3 protein. The top ten clones hold about 3% of a sample with about 99,000 distinct CDR3 sequences, roughly 10% of them seen once. V gave up 3 bases and J gave up 4 bases, with 10 bases separating them. Germline CDR1 DFQATT, CDR2 SNEGSKA (reference sequence). The CDR3 has 13 residues. This clonotype was seen ten or more times. Time point in this sample: longitudinal time-point 3. The sequence was obtained from a female donor with HTLV-1-associated myelopathy (HAM/TSP). Sequencing was carried out using PBMCs. The rearrangement links TRBV20-1 to TRBJ1-5; D not resolved. The CDR3 nucleotides are TGCAGTGCTAGTGTTCTGACTAATCAGCCCCAGCATTTT. The encoded protein is CSASVLTNQPQHF.